Listed below are T cell receptor beta chains from one sample, sequenced in a study of blood T cell repertoires in COVID-19. Profiled with immunoSEQ multiplex PCR; TCRdb holds only in-frame clones, not every one. This sample has some 350,000 clones, with roughly 87% found just once. Input material: PBMCs or T cells enriched from blood (not recorded which). The receptors here all came from a young woman who had recovered from COVID-19. Both conserved end residues are part of each CDR3. D genes are given only for firm matches. A row's size may be missing; if present it is once, few, many or a size class.

D gene: TRBD1; V gene: TRBV18; clone size: NA; J gene: TRBJ1-6; CDR3 DNA: TGTGCCAGCTCTCTCTACTCCACAGGGGAAGCCTATAATTCACCCCTCCACTTT; CDR3 protein: CASSLYSTGEAYNSPLHF
D gene: TRBD1; V gene: TRBV2; clone size: NA; J gene: TRBJ1-1; CDR3 DNA: TGTGCCAGCAGTCCACAGGGGGCGACTGAAGCTTTCTTT; CDR3 protein: CASSPQGATEAFF
D gene: TRBD2; V gene: TRBV5-4; clone size: NA; J gene: TRBJ2-5; CDR3 DNA: TGTGCCAGCAGCTCACCGGGGGGGGAGACCCAGTACTTC; CDR3 protein: CASSSPGGETQYF
D gene: NA; V gene: TRBV5-1; clone size: NA; J gene: TRBJ2-7; CDR3 DNA: TGCGCCAGCAGCTTGGTTCCGATAGCTTCCTACGAGCAGTACTTC; CDR3 protein: CASSLVPIASYEQYF
D gene: NA; V gene: TRBV20-1; clone size: NA; J gene: TRBJ1-3; CDR3 DNA: TGCAGTGCTAGTGAGGCGGGGCCATCCTCTGGAAACACCATATATTTT; CDR3 protein: CSASEAGPSSGNTIYF
D gene: NA; V gene: TRBV10-3; clone size: NA; J gene: TRBJ2-7; CDR3 DNA: TGTGCCACCGCAGGAGCGGTATCTTACGAGCAGTACTTC; CDR3 protein: CATAGAVSYEQYF
D gene: NA; V gene: TRBV5-4; clone size: NA; J gene: TRBJ2-2; CDR3 DNA: TGTGCCAGCAGCTTGGCCGGTGGTAGTAGAAACACCGGGGAGCTGTTTTTT; CDR3 protein: CASSLAGGSRNTGELFF
D gene: NA; V gene: TRBV7-2; clone size: NA; J gene: TRBJ1-6; CDR3 DNA: TGTGCCAGCAGCTCCCAGGACAGATCACCCCTCCACTTT; CDR3 protein: CASSSQDRSPLHF
D gene: TRBD2; V gene: TRBV29-1; clone size: NA; J gene: TRBJ2-1; CDR3 DNA: TGCAGCGTTGAGCGGGGGGGCCCTGAGCAGTTCTTC; CDR3 protein: CSVERGGPEQFF
D gene: TRBD2; V gene: TRBV11-2; clone size: NA; J gene: TRBJ2-1; CDR3 DNA: TGTGCCAGCAGCTTAATCGCGGGAGCGTACAATGAGCAGTTCTTC; CDR3 protein: CASSLIAGAYNEQFF
D gene: TRBD1; V gene: TRBV7-9; clone size: few; J gene: TRBJ2-7; CDR3 DNA: TGTGCCAGCAGCTCCGTGGGACAGGGGGGTTACGAGCAGTACTTC; CDR3 protein: CASSSVGQGGYEQYF
D gene: NA; V gene: TRBV6-5; clone size: NA; J gene: TRBJ1-2; CDR3 DNA: TGTGCCAGCAGCCGAGGTCGGGGGAACTATGGCTACACCTTC; CDR3 protein: CASSRGRGNYGYTF
D gene: TRBD1; V gene: TRBV15; clone size: NA; J gene: TRBJ2-2; CDR3 DNA: TGTGCCACCAGCAAAGGACAGGGGGATGCCGGGGAGCTGTTTTTT; CDR3 protein: CATSKGQGDAGELFF
D gene: TRBD1; V gene: TRBV13; clone size: NA; J gene: TRBJ1-1; CDR3 DNA: TGTGCCAGCAGCTTAGGTATTACAGGGGCGGGTGAAGCTTTCTTT; CDR3 protein: CASSLGITGAGEAFF
D gene: NA; V gene: TRBV3-1/TRBV3-2; clone size: NA; J gene: TRBJ1-1; CDR3 DNA: TGTGCCAGCAGCCAAGGACAGCGGGGGGGCGCTTTCTTT; CDR3 protein: CASSQGQRGGAFF
D gene: TRBD2; V gene: TRBV7-9; clone size: NA; J gene: TRBJ2-1; CDR3 DNA: TGTGCCAGCAGTATCCCAACCGGGACTAGCGAGTTCTTC; CDR3 protein: CASSIPTGTSEFF
D gene: TRBD2; V gene: TRBV5-3; clone size: once; J gene: TRBJ2-7; CDR3 DNA: TGTGCCAGAAGTCCCCCTAGCGGTTCTCCCTACGAGCAGTACTTC; CDR3 protein: CARSPPSGSPYEQYF
D gene: TRBD1; V gene: TRBV6-2/TRBV6-3; clone size: NA; J gene: TRBJ1-1; CDR3 DNA: TGTGCCAGCAGTAGGACAGGGTGGGACACTGAAGCTTTCTTT; CDR3 protein: CASSRTGWDTEAFF
D gene: TRBD2; V gene: TRBV4-1; clone size: few; J gene: TRBJ2-5; CDR3 DNA: TGCGCCAGCAGCGGGACTAACCAAGAGACCCAGTACTTC; CDR3 protein: CASSGTNQETQYF
D gene: NA; V gene: TRBV4-2; clone size: NA; J gene: TRBJ2-3; CDR3 DNA: TGTGCCAGCAGCCAAGAAGTGACTAACACAGATACGCAGTATTTT; CDR3 protein: CASSQEVTNTDTQYF
D gene: NA; V gene: TRBV7-9; clone size: NA; J gene: TRBJ1-2; CDR3 DNA: TGTGCCAGCAGCATTGGAGGGGTCGTCTATGGCTACACCTTC; CDR3 protein: CASSIGGVVYGYTF
D gene: TRBD2; V gene: TRBV11-2; clone size: NA; J gene: TRBJ2-5; CDR3 DNA: TGTGCCAGCAGCTTAGAGATGGGGGGGGAGCTCCAAGAGACCCAGTACTTC; CDR3 protein: CASSLEMGGELQETQYF
D gene: TRBD1; V gene: TRBV7-3; clone size: few; J gene: TRBJ2-7; CDR3 DNA: TGTGCCAGCAGCTTAGAGACAGGGGTTGGCGAGCAGTACTTC; CDR3 protein: CASSLETGVGEQYF
D gene: TRBD2; V gene: TRBV5-1; clone size: NA; J gene: TRBJ2-7; CDR3 DNA: TGCGCCAGCAGCTTGGTTGGGGGGGTCTACGAGCAGTACTTC; CDR3 protein: CASSLVGGVYEQYF
D gene: NA; V gene: TRBV18; clone size: NA; J gene: TRBJ2-3; CDR3 DNA: TGTGCCAGCTCACCGACAGAAGATACGCAGTATTTT; CDR3 protein: CASSPTEDTQYF
D gene: NA; V gene: TRBV19; clone size: once; J gene: TRBJ1-1; CDR3 DNA: TGTGCCAGTAGTATTGGGCACTCCGGGGGCACTGAAGCTTTCTTT; CDR3 protein: CASSIGHSGGTEAFF
D gene: NA; V gene: TRBV29-1; clone size: NA; J gene: TRBJ1-1; CDR3 DNA: TGCAGCGTTGCGCAGGGCGACACTGAAGCTTTCTTT; CDR3 protein: CSVAQGDTEAFF
D gene: NA; V gene: TRBV12-3/TRBV12-4; clone size: NA; J gene: TRBJ2-1; CDR3 DNA: TGTGCCAGCAGAGTAGCGGATCTGAATGAGCAGTTCTTC; CDR3 protein: CASRVADLNEQFF
D gene: NA; V gene: TRBV28; clone size: NA; J gene: TRBJ1-2; CDR3 DNA: TGTGCCAGCAGTAGAAGGGGCGAGGGCTACACCTTC; CDR3 protein: CASSRRGEGYTF
D gene: TRBD2; V gene: TRBV5-5; clone size: few; J gene: TRBJ2-7; CDR3 DNA: TGTGCCAGCAGCGGTATAGCGGGAGGGCCCTACGAGCAGTACTTC; CDR3 protein: CASSGIAGGPYEQYF
D gene: NA; V gene: TRBV29-1; clone size: NA; J gene: TRBJ1-1; CDR3 DNA: TGCAGCGTTGACACGGGCACTGAAGCTTTCTTT; CDR3 protein: CSVDTGTEAFF
D gene: TRBD2; V gene: TRBV2; clone size: NA; J gene: TRBJ2-5; CDR3 DNA: TGTGCCAGCAGTGTCCCCTCACTCGGGACTAAAGAGACCCAGTACTTC; CDR3 protein: CASSVPSLGTKETQYF
D gene: TRBD2; V gene: TRBV7-2; clone size: NA; J gene: TRBJ2-2; CDR3 DNA: TGTGCCAGCAGAAGACTAGCCGCCGGGGAGCTGTTTTTT; CDR3 protein: CASRRLAAGELFF
D gene: TRBD2; V gene: TRBV27; clone size: NA; J gene: TRBJ2-7; CDR3 DNA: TGTGCCAGCAGTAGTAGCGGGAACTCCTACGAGCAGTACTTC; CDR3 protein: CASSSSGNSYEQYF
D gene: NA; V gene: TRBV24-1; clone size: NA; J gene: TRBJ2-2; CDR3 DNA: TGTGCCACCAGTGATTTGCTGAACACCGGGGAGCTGTTTTTT; CDR3 protein: CATSDLLNTGELFF
D gene: NA; V gene: TRBV4-1; clone size: few; J gene: TRBJ1-6; CDR3 DNA: TGCGCCAGCAGCCAGAATCCCTCACTTAATAATTCACCCCTCCACTTT; CDR3 protein: CASSQNPSLNNSPLHF
D gene: NA; V gene: TRBV7-8; clone size: NA; J gene: TRBJ1-1; CDR3 DNA: TGTGCCAGCAGCTTATGGGGGGGCAACACTGAAGCTTTCTTT; CDR3 protein: CASSLWGGNTEAFF
D gene: TRBD2; V gene: TRBV30; clone size: NA; J gene: TRBJ2-3; CDR3 DNA: TGTGCCCGCACTAGCGGGGGGGCTTCCGATACGCAGTATTTT; CDR3 protein: CARTSGGASDTQYF
D gene: TRBD2; V gene: TRBV9; clone size: NA; J gene: TRBJ2-1; CDR3 DNA: TGTGCCAGCAGCGTAGCCGGACTAGCGGCCTACAATGAGCAGTTCTTC; CDR3 protein: CASSVAGLAAYNEQFF
D gene: NA; V gene: TRBV18; clone size: NA; J gene: TRBJ1-2; CDR3 DNA: TGTGCCAGCTCACCAGGGCTGAACTATGGCTACACCTTC; CDR3 protein: CASSPGLNYGYTF
D gene: TRBD1; V gene: TRBV5-1; clone size: few; J gene: TRBJ1-1; CDR3 DNA: TGCGCCAGCAGCTTGGGACAGGGCTCTGAAGCTTTCTTT; CDR3 protein: CASSLGQGSEAFF
D gene: TRBD2; V gene: TRBV6-6; clone size: NA; J gene: TRBJ2-7; CDR3 DNA: TGTGCCAGCACCTCGACTAGCGGGAGGTCAGGCTACGAGCAGTACTTC; CDR3 protein: CASTSTSGRSGYEQYF
D gene: TRBD1; V gene: TRBV5-1; clone size: NA; J gene: TRBJ2-7; CDR3 DNA: TGCGCCAGCAGCCCGCTCCGGGACAGTTACTACGAGCAGTACTTC; CDR3 protein: CASSPLRDSYYEQYF
D gene: TRBD2; V gene: TRBV6-4; clone size: few; J gene: TRBJ2-2; CDR3 DNA: TGTGCCAGCAGTTATAGCCGGGAGGGCACCGGGGAGCTGTTTTTT; CDR3 protein: CASSYSREGTGELFF
D gene: NA; V gene: TRBV5-5; clone size: NA; J gene: TRBJ1-2; CDR3 DNA: TGTGCCAGCAGCTTGGGGACATTGGCCTATGGCTACACCTTC; CDR3 protein: CASSLGTLAYGYTF
D gene: TRBD2; V gene: TRBV6-1; clone size: NA; J gene: TRBJ2-1; CDR3 DNA: TGTGCCAGCAGTGAAAGGTCAGCGGGAGCCTACAATGAGCAGTTCTTC; CDR3 protein: CASSERSAGAYNEQFF
D gene: NA; V gene: TRBV5-1; clone size: NA; J gene: TRBJ2-1; CDR3 DNA: TGCGCCAGCAGCTCTAAGATGAATGAGCAGTTCTTC; CDR3 protein: CASSSKMNEQFF
D gene: TRBD1; V gene: TRBV2; clone size: NA; J gene: TRBJ1-1; CDR3 DNA: TGTGCCAGCAGTGGACAGGGGGGGTACACTGAAGCTTTCTTT; CDR3 protein: CASSGQGGYTEAFF